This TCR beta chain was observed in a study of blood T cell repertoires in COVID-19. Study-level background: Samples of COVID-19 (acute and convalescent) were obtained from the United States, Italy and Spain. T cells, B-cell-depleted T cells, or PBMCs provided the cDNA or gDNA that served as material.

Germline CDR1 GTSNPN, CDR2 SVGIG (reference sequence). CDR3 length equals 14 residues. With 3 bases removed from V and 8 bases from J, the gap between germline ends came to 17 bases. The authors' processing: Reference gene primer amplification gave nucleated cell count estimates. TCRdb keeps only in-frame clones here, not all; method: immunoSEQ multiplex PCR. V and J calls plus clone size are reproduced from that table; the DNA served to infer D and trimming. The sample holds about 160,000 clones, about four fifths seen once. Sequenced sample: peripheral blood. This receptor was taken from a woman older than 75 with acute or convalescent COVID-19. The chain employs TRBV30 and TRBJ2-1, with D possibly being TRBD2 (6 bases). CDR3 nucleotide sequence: TGTGCCTGGAGGGGGACTTCTCCGCGGGATGAGCAGTTCTTC. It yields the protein CAWRGTSPRDEQFF. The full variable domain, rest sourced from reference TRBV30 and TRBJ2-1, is SQTIHQWPATLVQPVGSPLSLECTVEGTSNPNLYWYRQAAGRGLQLLFYSVGIGQISSEVPQNLSASRPQDRQFILSSKKLLLSDSGFYLCAWRGTSPRDEQFFGPGTRLTVL.